The 19 T cell receptor beta chains below all came from one sample that was sequenced in a study of T cell responses to AZD1222 COVID-19 vaccine. The data were produced by immunoSEQ multiplex PCR, yet TCRdb's version contains in-frame clones alone and is incomplete. The repertoire has 90,000 to 150,000 clones, more than 75% of them found once; the top ten carry about 3.5%. The sample here was peripheral blood, taken on day 0 of AZD1222 vaccination. The source is an adult in good health.

J is TRBJ2-1 and V is TRBV6-5; 7 nucleotides align to TRBD2. The CDR3 extends over 16 amino acids. V shed 4 bases, J shed 3 bases, and the junction held 9 bases outside the gene matches. Germline lookup yields CDR1 MNHEY and CDR2 SVGAGI. DNA for the CDR3: TGTGCCAGCAGTTGGGGGGGGTCGGGGATCTACAATGAGCAGTTCTTC. It specifies CASSWGGSGIYNEQFF.

The chain has TRBV9 and TRBJ2-7; the D is unclear. In germline, CDR1 is SGDLS, CDR2 YYNGEE. With 2 bases removed from V and 3 bases from J, the gap between germline ends came to 12 bases. This CDR3 has 14 residues. The chain's CDR3 is CASSVSLINYEQYF. CDR3 coding DNA: TGTGCCAGCAGCGTGAGTCTCATAAACTACGAGCAGTACTTC.

The chain recombines TRBV10-3 with TRBJ2-7; TRBD1 matches 7 bases. V gave up 10 bases and J gave up 5 bases; unmatched junction bases: 14. CDR3 length: 14 residues. CDR1 and CDR2 (germline): ENHRY, SYGVKD. CDR3 sequence: CATGSGRGFDEQYF. The CDR3 nucleotides are TGTGCCACGGGGAGCGGCAGGGGGTTTGACGAGCAGTACTTC.

V usage is TRBV7-6 and J usage is TRBJ2-5; tentative D call: TRBD2 (5 bases). This CDR3 is built from 13 residues. Germline V CDR1 and CDR2: SGHVS, FNYEAQ. V shed 3 bases and J shed 9 bases, with 14 bases lying between them. The CDR3 region is CASSFGEKWPQYF. As DNA, the CDR3 is TGTGCCAGCAGCTTTGGGGAGAAGTGGCCCCAGTACTTC.

The rearrangement links TRBV6-5 to TRBJ1-1, with D hard to call. Looked up from germline, CDR1 is MNHEY and CDR2 is SVGAGI. With 7 bases removed from V and 0 bases from J, the gap between germline ends came to 9 bases. There are 13 residues in the CDR3. Here the CDR3 reads CASKKEMNTEAFF. In DNA form, the CDR3 reads TGTGCCAGCAAAAAAGAGATGAACACTGAAGCTTTCTTT.

The CDR3 DNA reads TGTGCCAGCAGCCAAGGAAAGGAGCGCCAGTACTTC. The encoded protein is CASSQGKERQYF. The gene calls are TRBV3-1 (or the pseudogene TRBV3-2) and TRBJ2-5; no definite D call. V was clipped by 1 base and J by 10 bases, with 10 bases between them. This CDR3 has 12 amino acids. CDR1 is LGHDT and CDR2 is YNNKEL in the germline V gene (reference sequence).

The chain combines TRBV5-1 with TRBJ1-4; 9 nucleotides agree with TRBD1. V trimming: 4 bases; J trimming: 5 bases; junction bases outside the gene matches: 3. This CDR3 is 14 amino acids long. Germline CDR1 is SGHRS and CDR2 is YFSETQ. DNA for the CDR3: TGCGCCAGCAGCCTTGGACAGGGGAATGAAAAACTGTTTTTT. It codes for CASSLGQGNEKLFF.

The rearrangement joins TRBV5-5 to TRBJ1-2, with 7 bases aligning to TRBD1. CDR3 size: 15 residues. V lost 4 bases and J lost 4; bases outside the gene matches: 10. Germline CDR1 is SGHKS and CDR2 is YYEKEE (reference sequence). In nucleotides, the CDR3 is TGTGCCAGCAGCCCTCTGACAGGGCTCAGCTATGGCTACACCTTC. Its protein is CASSPLTGLSYGYTF.

V usage is TRBV6-5 and J usage is TRBJ1-2, with a possible D match to TRBD1 (5 bases). The CDR3 covers 12 residues. The V gene's germline CDR1 is MNHEY and CDR2 SVGAGI. V shed 7 bases and J shed 13 bases, with 19 bases lying between them. CDR3: CASTVSVGASTF. CDR3 in DNA: TGTGCCAGCACGGTTTCGGTAGGGGCGTCCACCTTC.

The CDR3 protein is CASSIMTGGSGYTF. The CDR3 DNA reads TGTGCCAGTAGTATAATGACAGGGGGAAGTGGCTACACCTTC. The chain uses TRBV19 and TRBJ1-2, with 9 bases identical to TRBD1. This CDR3 region has 14 residues. Losses at the gene ends were 2 bases for V and 7 bases for J; bases not matched to a gene: 5. Germline V gene sequence: CDR1 LNHDA, CDR2 SQIVND (reference sequence).

The chain has TRBV4-2 and TRBJ2-7; TRBD1 is a possible D gene (6 bases). V was shortened by 4 bases and J by 2 bases, with 9 bases between the two germline ends. CDR3 length equals 13 residues. Germline V gene data show CDR1 as LGHNA and CDR2 as YNFKEQ. The CDR3 region is CASSLTGTYEQYF. CDR3 DNA sequence: TGTGCCAGCAGCCTAACAGGGACCTACGAGCAGTACTTC.

This chain connects TRBV4-1 to TRBJ1-1, with TRBD1 identical over 7 bases. This CDR3 region has 15 residues. Germline CDR1 reads MGHRA; CDR2 reads YSYEKL. V trimming: 3 bases; J trimming: 1 base; junction bases outside the gene matches: 5. CDR3 residues: CASSHLTGRNTEAFF. CDR3 DNA: TGCGCCAGCAGCCATCTGACAGGGCGGAACACTGAAGCTTTCTTT.

CDR3 nucleotide sequence: TGTGCCAGCAGCTTGTACTTCGAGGAATGGTACAACACCGGGGAGCTGTTTTTT. Translation: CASSLYFEEWYNTGELFF. This sequence joins TRBV5-4 and TRBJ2-2; D remains ambiguous. Per germline, CDR1 SGHNT and CDR2 YYREEE (reference sequence). This CDR3 has 18 residues. The V end lost 1 base, the J end lost 2 bases, and 18 bases lay between the germline ends.

The J gene is TRBJ1-1, the V gene TRBV4-3; no clear D gene. The CDR3 consists of 15 residues. The V and J ends lost 5 bases and 5 bases respectively, with 18 bases between them. The germline gives CDR1 LGHNA, CDR2 YSLEER. The CDR3 DNA reads TGCGCCAGCAGCACCACTGGTGGTAGGGAGACTGAAGCTTTCTTT. As protein: CASSTTGGRETEAFF.

The CDR3 DNA reads as TGTGCCAGCAGCATCCGGGACGGGGCTTTCTTT. Its translation: CASSIRDGAFF. The V call is TRBV11-2, the J call TRBJ1-1, with D possibly matching TRBD1 (5 bases). The germline gives CDR1 SGHAT, CDR2 FQNNGV. The CDR3 is 11 amino acids. The V gene lost 5 bases and the J gene lost 11 bases, with 12 bases spanning the gap.

V and J are TRBV7-3 and TRBJ1-6; the D is unclear. The V end was cut by 5 bases, the J end by 4 bases, with 6 bases between. The germline V gene encodes CDR1 SGHTA and CDR2 FQGTGA. The CDR3 consists of 13 residues. In DNA form, the CDR3 reads TGTGCCAGCAGCCTAGATTATAATTCACCCCTCCACTTT. Translated, it gives CASSLDYNSPLHF.

The CDR3 here is CASSLGPRVNEKLFF. In nucleotides, the CDR3 is TGTGCCAGCAGCTTAGGGCCCAGGGTTAATGAAAAACTGTTTTTT. V is TRBV7-8 and J is TRBJ1-4, with D possibly being TRBD1 (5 bases). In germline, CDR1 is SGHVS, CDR2 FQNEAQ. Trimming took 1 base from V and 4 from J, leaving 10 bases between them. The CDR3 consists of 15 residues.

The V gene is TRBV19, the J gene TRBJ2-5; D might be TRBD1 (5 bases). CDR3 length: 12 amino acids. V was clipped by 10 bases and J by 3 bases, with 12 bases between them. The germline V gene encodes CDR1 LNHDA and CDR2 SQIVND (reference sequence). CDR3 region: CAIKDSKETQYF. In nucleotides, the CDR3 is TGTGCCATAAAAGACAGTAAAGAGACCCAGTACTTC. The entire variable domain, with the rest obtained from reference TRBV19 and TRBJ2-5, is as follows: DGGITQSPKYLFRKEGQNVTLSCEQNLNHDAMYWYRQDPGQGLRLIYYSQIVNDFQKGDIAEGYSVSREKKESFPLTVTSAQKNPTAFYLCAIKDSKETQYFGPGTRLLVL.

This chain uses TRBV7-2 with TRBJ2-2; perhaps TRBD2 as D (5 bases). The CDR3 is made up of 14 amino acids. Trimming stripped 5 bases from V and 4 bases from J, with 11 bases between. The germline gives CDR1 SGHTA, CDR2 FQGNSA. DNA of the CDR3: TGTGCCAGCAGCCGCGGAGGAGCCACCGGGGAGCTGTTTTTT. Translation: CASSRGGATGELFF. The complete variable domain, with remaining parts taken from reference TRBV7-2 and TRBJ2-2, reads GAGVSQSPSNKVTEKGKDVELRCDPISGHTALYWYRQSLGQGLEFLIYFQGNSAPDKSGLPSDRFSAERTGGSVSTLTIQRTQQEDSAVYLCASSRGGATGELFFGEGSRLTVL.